Below are 20 T cell receptor beta chains sequenced from a single sample in a study of control samples from healthy donors and cancer patients. The table came from immunoSEQ multiplex PCR; TCRdb's copy has only in-frame clones and leaves some out. The sample carries 4,500 to 7,000 clones, roughly four fifths recorded once. The sequencing sample was made of formalin-fixed, paraffin-embedded tissue. These receptor sequences come from a female donor with lung cancer.

This chain connects TRBV28 to TRBJ2-5; D is ambiguous. Germline CDR1 and CDR2: MDHEN and SYDVKM. Trimming shortened V by 3 bases and J by 0 bases, and 17 bases separated the two germline ends. The CDR3 covers 17 residues. CDR3 region: CASSFPSLAQNQETQYF. CDR3 sequence (DNA): TGTGCCAGCAGTTTCCCGTCCTTAGCCCAAAACCAAGAGACCCAGTACTTC.

This clone has more than one count but fewer than ten. V and J are TRBV19 and TRBJ1-5; tentatively, D is TRBD1 (5 bases). V lost 3 bases and J 5 bases, leaving 8 bases between the germline ends. CDR1 is LNHDA and CDR2 is SQIVND in the germline V gene (reference sequence). CDR3 length: 13 amino acids. The CDR3 nucleotides are TGTGCCAGTAGTATGGGCAGGGATCAGCCCCAGCATTTT. Its translation is CASSMGRDQPQHF.

This chain connects TRBV5-5 to TRBJ2-5; 12 positions agree with TRBD2. Germline CDR1 SGHKS, CDR2 YYEKEE (reference sequence). V trimming: 4 bases; J trimming: 5 bases; junction bases outside the gene matches: 9. This CDR3 has 16 amino acids. CDR3 nucleotide sequence: TGTGCCAGCAGCCCGGGACTAGCGGGTTCCGGGGAGACCCAGTACTTC. This encodes CASSPGLAGSGETQYF.

The chain combines TRBV12-3 or TRBV12-4 with TRBJ1-1; unclear D gene. V lost 3 bases and J 0 bases, leaving 5 bases between the germline ends. CDR3 length: 13 residues. This chain's CDR3 is CASSFGLNTEAFF. CDR3 sequence (DNA): TGTGCCAGCAGTTTTGGGTTGAACACTGAAGCTTTCTTT.

CDR3 sequence reads: CASSLGLGGEQYF. In DNA form, the CDR3 reads TGTGCCAGCAGCTTAGGGCTGGGCGGCGAGCAGTACTTC. This rearrangement joins TRBV7-2 to TRBJ2-7; D is uncertain. The CDR3 has 13 residues. V lost 1 base and J lost 6, with 10 bases in between. CDR1 is SGHTA and CDR2 is FQGNSA in the germline V gene.

J is TRBJ2-3 and V is TRBV10-3, with 10 bases that match TRBD2. Germline values: CDR1 ENHRY, CDR2 SYGVKD. The CDR3 runs to 15 residues. V lost 2 bases and J lost 2; bases outside the gene matches: 1. The chain's CDR3 is CAISETSGITDTQYF. CDR3 sequence (DNA): TGTGCCATCAGTGAGACTAGCGGGATCACAGATACGCAGTATTTT.

This clone was seen just once. The V call is TRBV5-5, the J call TRBJ2-3; tentatively, D is TRBD1 (5 bases). Germline lookup yields CDR1 SGHKS and CDR2 YYEKEE (reference sequence). The CDR3 covers 13 residues. Trimming left V 0 bases short and J 4 bases short, with 6 bases between. This CDR3 reads CASSLVGADTQYF. The CDR3 DNA reads TGTGCCAGCAGCTTGGTAGGGGCAGATACGCAGTATTTT.

J is TRBJ2-7 and V is TRBV6-2 or TRBV6-3; maybe TRBD1 (6 bases). The germline CDR1 and CDR2 sequences are MNHEY and SVGEGT. With 5 bases removed from V and 0 bases from J, the gap between germline ends came to 11 bases. This CDR3 comprises 14 residues. CDR3 in DNA: TGTGCCAGCAGTCCGGGACAAAACTCCTACGAGCAGTACTTC. It specifies CASSPGQNSYEQYF.

This chain uses TRBV9 with TRBJ2-3; weak D call: TRBD2 (5 bases). Trimming removed 4 bases from V and 0 bases from J, with 15 bases in between. This CDR3 region has 16 residues. CDR1 is SGDLS and CDR2 is YYNGEE in the germline V gene. The CDR3 DNA reads as TGTGCCAGCAGCCCCCAGCGGAGCACTAGCACAGATACGCAGTATTTT. Amino acids: CASSPQRSTSTDTQYF.

This chain links TRBV11-2 with TRBJ1-2, with a possible D match to TRBD1 (5 bases). The CDR3 sequence is 13 residues long. V gave up 0 bases and J gave up 8 bases, with 10 bases separating them. In germline, CDR1 is SGHAT, CDR2 FQNNGV. The CDR3 region has the DNA TGTGCCAGCAGCTTAGAGGGGCTACGGGGCTACACCTTC. Protein product: CASSLEGLRGYTF.

This clone has only one observation. V usage is TRBV7-9 and J usage is TRBJ2-7; 14 positions agree with TRBD2. Trimming cost V 5 bases and J 6 bases; bases outside gene matches: 3. The germline V gene has CDR1 SEHNR and CDR2 FQNEAQ (reference sequence). This CDR3 region has 14 residues. Here the CDR3 DNA reads TGTGCCAGCAGCCAGGGACTAGCGGGAGTCGAGCAGTACTTC. This gives the protein CASSQGLAGVEQYF.

The V gene is TRBV19, the J gene TRBJ2-5; D gene unclear. V gave up 9 bases and J gave up 5 bases, with 10 bases separating them. The CDR3 contains 11 residues. In germline, CDR1 is LNHDA, CDR2 SQIVND (reference sequence). CDR3 loop: CASGTGETQYF. The CDR3 DNA is TGTGCCAGCGGCACCGGGGAGACCCAGTACTTC.

The chain links TRBV10-3 to TRBJ2-5, with 9 bases that match TRBD1. Germline assignment: CDR1 ENHRY and CDR2 SYGVKD. The CDR3 has 18 amino acids. J gave up 3 bases and V 3 bases, and 14 bases lay outside the gene matches. CDR3 sequence reads: CAISDGGSGQGGEETQYF. The DNA of the CDR3 is TGTGCCATCAGTGATGGTGGATCGGGACAGGGTGGAGAAGAGACCCAGTACTTC.

This chain joins TRBV28 and TRBJ2-7; the match to TRBD2 covers 12 bases. Germline V CDR1 and CDR2: MDHEN, SYDVKM. The ends lost 5 bases at V and 2 bases at J; junction bases unmatched: 4. This CDR3 has 15 amino acids. In DNA, the CDR3 is TGTGCCAGCAGTCCACCTAGCGGGAGGGCCTACGAGCAGTACTTC. This sequence encodes CASSPPSGRAYEQYF.

This clone was seen once. The chain has TRBV6-5 and TRBJ2-7; 7 bases match TRBD2. The germline CDR1 and CDR2 sequences are MNHEY and SVGAGI. Unmatched junction bases numbered 6, after V lost 5 bases and J lost 2 bases. The CDR3 sequence is 14 residues long. CDR3 protein: CASSPGLGTYEQYF. The DNA for the CDR3 is TGTGCCAGCAGTCCCGGACTAGGGACCTACGAGCAGTACTTC.

The V gene is TRBV19, the J gene TRBJ2-1, with 13 bases fitting TRBD2. V trimming: 5 bases; J trimming: 7 bases; junction bases outside the gene matches: 11. The CDR3 contains 17 residues. Germline values: CDR1 LNHDA, CDR2 SQIVND (reference sequence). The CDR3 region is CASSAGLAGAMRNEQFF. The DNA of the CDR3 is TGTGCCAGTAGTGCCGGACTAGCGGGAGCTATGCGGAATGAGCAGTTCTTC.

The chain links TRBV19 to TRBJ2-7, with a possible D match to TRBD2 (6 bases). V lost 5 bases to trimming and J lost 5 bases, with 10 bases between them. The CDR3 loop spans 12 amino acids. CDR1 and CDR2 (germline): LNHDA, SQIVND (reference sequence). CDR3 sequence (DNA): TGTGCCAGTAGTGATCCGGGGGACGAGCAGTACTTC. This translates into CASSDPGDEQYF.

The rearrangement joins TRBV6-5 to TRBJ1-1; no definite D call. V was shortened by 2 bases and J by 9 bases, with 10 bases between the two germline ends. The V gene's germline CDR1 is MNHEY and CDR2 SVGAGI. The CDR3 is 12 residues long. Here the CDR3 reads CASSYPDEKAFF. The CDR3 DNA is TGTGCCAGCAGTTACCCAGACGAAAAAGCTTTCTTT.

V is TRBV27 and J is TRBJ2-7; 10 positions agree with TRBD2. CDR1 is MNHEY and CDR2 is SMNVEV in the germline V gene (reference sequence). This CDR3 is built from 13 residues. The J segment lost 9 bases and the V segment lost 8 bases, leaving 10 bases of the junction unmatched. The CDR3 DNA is TGTGCCAGCCGCCCAGCGGGAGGGCGGGGGCAGTACTTC. Translating it yields CASRPAGGRGQYF.

The chain uses TRBV11-3 and TRBJ2-3, with D possibly being TRBD1 (5 bases). From germline, CDR1 is SGHNT and CDR2 YENEEA. V was pared by 5 bases and J by 4 bases, with 7 bases between. This CDR3 contains 12 residues. CDR3 sequence (DNA): TGTGCCAGCAGCCTCAGGGCAGATACGCAGTATTTT. Its translation is CASSLRADTQYF.